The present TCR beta chain was sequenced within a study of long-term antiretroviral therapy in people with HIV. The germline gives CDR1 WSHSY, CDR2 SAAADI. This CDR3 has 16 amino acids. Trimming took 5 bases from V and 0 from J, leaving 11 bases between them. Runs used v3.0 of the immunoSEQ assay and were done at survey level. Using immunoSEQ multiplex PCR, the repertoire was profiled, and TCRdb retains in-frame clones only, with some absent. The table has 25,000 to 35,000 clones, over 80% seen once. The chain has TRBV10-2 and TRBJ1-6; D unclear. This TCR was sampled from a man in his thirties or forties with HIV. The source was unsorted PBMCs, collected almost 2.9 years after starting antiretroviral therapy. CDR3 sequence: CASSPDGSSYNSPLHF. The CDR3 coding sequence is TGCGCCAGCAGTCCGGACGGAAGCTCCTATAATTCACCCCTCCACTTT.